This TCR beta chain was identified in a study of graft-versus-host responses after intestinal transplantation (TCRdb year 2021). Study-level background: The transplants that recipients got were multivisceral, liver-intestinal, or isolated intestinal. Anti-thymocyte globulin induction was given to all recipients, followed by maintenance tacrolimus and steroids for approximately three years. Bulk TCR-beta CDR3 sequencing was used to track graft-versus-host and host-versus-graft alloreactive T cell clones in the graft, circulation and bone marrow after intestinal transplantation. To identify alloreactive clones, pre-transplant mixed lymphocyte reaction products were sequenced and then compared with unstimulated pre-transplant donor and recipient T cells. The cohort enrolled fewer than 25 intestinal transplant recipients including one retransplant, and 3 patients lacking pretransplant specimens were excluded. A peak of at least 4% donor T cells among recipient peripheral blood mononuclear cells was the definition used for donor T cell macrochimerism. Instead of going to the commercial service, samples from a few later patients were sequenced in-house on an Illumina MiSeq and processed with MiXCR.

This specimen's time point label, per the study, means: cells obtained before transplantation from donor or recipient. In the mixed lymphocyte reactions, roughly 200,000 CFSE-labeled pre-transplant responders were plated with roughly 200,000 irradiated violet-dye-labeled stimulators and cultured for 6 days. After the mixed lymphocyte reaction, proliferating CD3+CD4+CFSE-low and CD3+CD8+CFSE-low responder cells were FACS-sorted on a BD Influx sorter. Libraries were prepared through the immunoSEQ multiplex PCR assay. In most patients, genomic DNA was isolated using the Qiagen DNeasy Blood and Tissue Kit and sent frozen to Adaptive Biotechnologies for TCR sequencing. For most patients, genomic DNA was subjected to high-throughput TCR-beta CDR3 sequencing by Adaptive Biotechnologies. In the source study's methods: Adaptive's ImmunoSEQ software was the source of the TCR sequencing data for about 20 patients, while three other patients were processed with MiXCR and VDJtools. To correct CD4 versus CD8 sorting errors, any sequence found in both subsets at a frequency ratio below 5:1 was removed. CDR3 nucleotide sequences shared between donor and recipient were removed because the origin of such sequences could not be assigned. To count as alloreactive, a clone needed at least 2-fold expansion over unstimulated cells and a minimum CFSE-low frequency of 0.002% (template counts) or 0.001% (read counts). Mappable clones were those detected in sequenced pre-transplant spleen, lymph node, or MLR CFSE-low populations of the donor or recipient. The cumulative frequency of alloreactive clones was calculated as a percentage of all sequences, weighted by copy number. Drawn from immuneACCESS, this table holds only the in-frame rearrangements with V and J called that TCRdb kept. Clones are partly lost; checked studies trace under half to an unresolved V gene and leave the rest unexplained. Clonal size and the V and J genes are those of that table, whereas D and trimming came from the DNA. The sample table lists roughly 15,000 clones, less than 45% of them with a count of one. The ten largest make up roughly 15% of the sample.

The paper's findings and limits, for the study overall: GvH clones were detected in recipient bone marrow, and some appeared earlier in ileal mucosa or blood, consistent with an intestinal mucosal origin. The conclusions were limited by the relatively low number and heterogeneity of the intestinal transplant patients. In patients with donor T cell macrochimerism, the allografts had high GvH to HvG T cell clonal ratios. Peak levels of circulating GvH clones were associated with declines in HvG clones early after transplant.

As regards this clone: No quality values exist for individual bases; no much larger clone is one base distant.

V is shortened by 5 bases, J by 4 bases, and the region joining them spans 15 bases. Its CDR3 holds 14 amino acids, cysteine through phenylalanine. Of the read, only the CDR3 DNA is kept; its 42 bases are in frame from base 1. The germline V gene supplies CDR1 WSHSY and CDR2 SAAADI. The clonotype was recovered from a human patient who received an intestinal transplant. The V gene is TRBV10-2 and the J gene is TRBJ2-7, and perhaps TRBD2 as D gene, on 7 matching bases. The sequencing here drew on alloreactive CD8+ T cells from a mixed lymphocyte reaction culture, taken before intestinal transplant. In light of the paper, this sample's cell subset or site label describes: CFSE-low proliferating T cells sorted from approximately 6-day pre-transplant mixed lymphocyte reaction (GvH or HvG direction). CDR3 reads: CASSSPRGGYEQYF. The DNA is as follows: TGCGCCAGCAGTTCCCCCAGGGGAGGGTACGAGCAGTACTTC.